This TCR beta chain came from a study of shared clonotypes between healthy human individuals. General study findings and limits: Naive subsets generally had larger estimated richness than memory subsets. It was the few donors that limited the genetic and exposure-history diversity represented. The four-donor shared clonotypes exceeded non-shared clonotypes in generation probability, with non-shared ones scoring lower.

The CDR3 is 14 residues long. CDR1 MDHEN and CDR2 SYDVKM come from the germline V gene. V was clipped by 7 bases and J by 9 bases; unmatched bases: 9. Remarks on this clone: Its target is not known.

Donors comprised only Caucasian adults living in Nashville, Tennessee. The protocol was immunoSEQ multiplex PCR, while the TCRdb copy is restricted to in-frame clones and leaves out a portion. This table has 2.5 million or so clones, about 92% appearing once. The sequencing sample was made of naive CD4+ T cells sorted from blood. Subset meaning: CD45RA+ positively selected. The J gene is TRBJ1-6, the V gene TRBV28; 7 bases are a match to TRBD1. This TCR derives from a man younger than 30 in good health. CDR3 in DNA: TGTGCCAGCACCCCAGGACAGGCTAGTTCACCCCTCCACTTT. As protein: CASTPGQASSPLHF.